The entry below gives a single T cell receptor (beta chain) sequence along with its context. Its antigen is still unknown. This sequence may be a read error, since a much larger clone differs from it by one base. Each CDR3 protein gets one entry after TCRdb re-called the PCR reads with MiXCR. The table includes approximately 54,000 distinct CDR3 sequences, around 27% detected once. The ends were cut back, 1 base at V and 7 bases at J, with 8 bases in the middle. CDR1 and CDR2 (germline): LGHNA, YSLEER. This CDR3 has 12 residues. These data are taken from a study of molecular identifiers for immune sequencing clone quantification. On the study more broadly: Five aliquots were made in replicates from the RNA of approximately 20,000 or 98,000 naive CD8 cells, and four were sequenced.

The study, taken as a whole, reports: Highly expanded clone sizes could be underestimated through barcode sharing by identical TCR molecules.

The sequence derives from a human donor in good health. Some libraries in this study had Jurkat cell RNA spiked in. The J gene is TRBJ2-7, the V gene TRBV4-3; D is ambiguous. Sample: naive CD8+ T cells from blood, with Jurkat cell RNA spiked in. Specified subset: FACS-sorted CD8+CD4-CCR7+CD45RA+ naive T cells. CDR3 coding DNA: TGCGCCAGCAGCCAAGTTTGGGGAGAGCAGTACTTC. Translating gives CASSQVWGEQYF.